Listed here are 17 T cell receptor beta chains from one sample, sequenced in a study of preoperative IRX-2 immunotherapy in early breast cancer. The treatment denotes: preoperative locoregional IRX-2 cytokine immunotherapy. The data were produced by immunoSEQ multiplex PCR, yet TCRdb's version contains in-frame clones alone and is incomplete. Of about 3,400 clones in the sample, about four fifths were seen once. The sample here was tumor tissue, taken after IRX-2 immunotherapy. The source is a human donor with breast cancer.

This sequence joins TRBV18 and TRBJ1-1; 10 nucleotides align to TRBD1. Germline loops: CDR1 KGHSH, CDR2 LQKENI. This CDR3 comprises 15 residues. V lost 3 bases, J lost 4 bases, and 5 bases stayed unmatched. CDR3 sequence: CASSPDRGRVTEAFF. Here the CDR3 DNA reads TGTGCCAGCTCACCGGACAGGGGGAGGGTCACTGAAGCTTTCTTT. The full variable domain, its missing parts supplied by reference TRBV18 and TRBJ1-1, is NAGVMQNPRHLVRRRGQEARLRCSPMKGHSHVYWYRQLPEEGLKFMVYLQKENIIDESGMPKERFSAEFPKEGPSILRIQQVVRGDSAAYFCASSPDRGRVTEAFFGQGTRLTVV.

This clone occurred once. CDR3 in DNA: TGCAGCGTCAGCAGGGGGCCCGACACTGAAGCTTTCTTT. Translation: CSVSRGPDTEAFF. V usage is TRBV29-1 and J usage is TRBJ1-1; 8 bases align to TRBD1. The CDR3 has 13 residues. V lost 6 bases to trimming and J lost 3 bases; unmatched junction nucleotides: 6. Germline V lookup: CDR1 SQVTM, CDR2 ANQGSEA. Supplemented by reference TRBV29-1 and TRBJ1-1, the full variable domain reads SAVISQKPSRDICQRGTSLTIQCQVDSQVTMMFWYRQQPGQSLTLIATANQGSEATYESGFVIDKFPISRPNLTFSTLTVSNMSPEDSSIYLCSVSRGPDTEAFFGQGTRLTVV.

The CDR3 region is CASSKGRTSFYGYTF. Here the CDR3 DNA reads TGTGCCAGCAGTAAGGGACGGACTTCTTTCTATGGCTACACCTTC. V is TRBV6-8 and J is TRBJ1-2; TRBD1 is a possible D gene (5 bases). Germline V CDR1 and CDR2: MNHGY, SAAAGT. The CDR3 covers 15 residues. The V end was cut by 5 bases, the J end by 4 bases, with 17 bases between.

The chain joins TRBV14 to TRBJ1-1; D perhaps matches TRBD1 (5 bases). With 1 base removed from V and 8 bases from J, the gap between germline ends came to 8 bases. Germline V gene data show CDR1 as SGHDN and CDR2 as FVKESK. This CDR3 contains 12 residues. The CDR3 here is CASSQAGIEAFF. CDR3 nucleotides: TGTGCCAGCAGCCAAGCAGGGATAGAAGCTTTCTTT.

The V gene is TRBV7-7, the J gene TRBJ1-1, with D perhaps TRBD1 (6 bases). From germline, CDR1 is SSHAT and CDR2 FNYEAQ (reference sequence). This CDR3 has 14 residues. The ends were cut back, 4 bases at V and 2 bases at J, with 11 bases in the middle. In nucleotides, the CDR3 is TGTGCCAGCAGCTATGCAGGGGTAAACACTGAAGCTTTCTTT. It encodes CASSYAGVNTEAFF.

The chain carries TRBV7-6 and TRBJ2-2; D unclear. Germline V CDR1 and CDR2: SGHVS, FNYEAQ. The CDR3 runs 14 residues. The V gene lost 5 bases and the J gene lost 4 bases, with 11 bases spanning the gap. The CDR3 sequence is CASSRATTTGELFF. The DNA for the CDR3 is TGTGCCAGCAGCCGCGCAACGACCACCGGGGAGCTGTTTTTT.

The chain employs TRBV29-1 and TRBJ1-5; D is unclear. This CDR3 is built from 14 residues. Trimming took 6 bases from V and 5 from J, leaving 17 bases between them. Looked up from germline, CDR1 is SQVTM and CDR2 is ANQGSEA. CDR3: CSVVEGGRDQPQHF. For the CDR3, the DNA is TGCAGCGTCGTTGAGGGCGGAAGAGATCAGCCCCAGCATTTT.

J is TRBJ2-1 and V is TRBV6-8; 9 bases match TRBD2. Looked up from germline, CDR1 is MNHGY and CDR2 is SAAAGT. The CDR3 contains 18 residues. V was pared by 4 bases and J by 0 bases, with 10 bases of the junction left unmatched. The CDR3 DNA reads TGTGCCAGCAGTTGGGCTAGCGGGGCTTTTAGCTCCTACAATGAGCAGTTCTTC. Translated: CASSWASGAFSSYNEQFF.

J is TRBJ2-5 and V is TRBV19; 7 nucleotides agree with TRBD1. CDR3 length equals 14 residues. CDR1 and CDR2 (germline): LNHDA, SQIVND (reference sequence). V lost 4 bases, J lost 4 bases, and 6 bases stayed unmatched. The chain's CDR3 is CASSTGTALETQYF. The DNA of the CDR3 is TGTGCCAGTAGTACCGGGACAGCCTTAGAGACCCAGTACTTC.

This sequence joins TRBV11-3 and TRBJ2-3; D not certain. The V end was cut by 4 bases, the J end by 2 bases, with 10 bases between. This CDR3 has 14 residues. Germline CDR1 and CDR2: SGHNT and YENEEA. The CDR3 sequence: CASSSSWVTDTQYF. In nucleotides, the CDR3 is TGTGCCAGCAGCTCTTCCTGGGTCACAGATACGCAGTATTTT.

This clone is large in the sample. CDR3 in DNA: TGTGCCAGCAGCTTGTGGGGGACCAACTACGAGCAGTACTTC. It yields the protein CASSLWGTNYEQYF. The gene calls are TRBV11-3 and TRBJ2-7; D tentatively fits TRBD1 or TRBD2 (5 bases each). Trimming stripped 3 bases from V and 3 bases from J, with 12 bases between. CDR3 length: 14 residues. Germline V gives CDR1 SGHNT, CDR2 YENEEA.

This clone came up a few times. The CDR3 region is CASTYILAGNEKLFF. DNA of the CDR3: TGTGCCAGCACTTATATCCTGGCAGGCAATGAAAAACTGTTTTTT. This chain joins TRBV6-8 and TRBJ1-4; no clear D. The CDR3 contains 15 residues. Germline-derived CDR1 and CDR2 are MNHGY and SAAAGT. V shed 7 bases and J shed 5 bases, with 17 bases lying between them.

V is TRBV6-8 and J is TRBJ1-1; TRBD1 matches at 8 bases. The CDR3 runs to 13 residues. With V trimmed by 6 bases and J by 7 bases, 7 bases remained unmatched. Germline lookup yields CDR1 MNHGY and CDR2 SAAAGT. As DNA, the CDR3 is TGTGCCAGCAGCCCAGGGGGCCGGGGTGAAGCTTTCTTT. Its protein product is CASSPGGRGEAFF.

V is TRBV10-3 and J is TRBJ1-4, with TRBD1 matching 7 bases. Germline CDR1 ENHRY, CDR2 SYGVKD. V dropped 0 bases and J dropped 2; count of bases not matched to a gene: 3. This CDR3 comprises 16 residues. The CDR3 reads CAISESTGKTNEKLFF. CDR3 DNA sequence: TGTGCCATCAGTGAGTCGACAGGGAAGACTAATGAAAAACTGTTTTTT.

The gene calls are TRBV6-8 and TRBJ2-3, with 9 bases fitting TRBD1. V lost 6 bases and J lost 1; bases outside the gene matches: 11. The germline V gene encodes CDR1 MNHGY and CDR2 SAAAGT. The CDR3 is 17 amino acids. CDR3 residues: CASRDVTGGTGTDTQYF. The CDR3, as DNA: TGTGCCAGCAGGGATGTGACAGGGGGAACTGGCACAGATACGCAGTATTTT.

The genes are TRBV19 and TRBJ1-4, with D possibly TRBD1 on 6 matching bases. V lost 9 bases and J lost 8, with 22 bases in between. CDR1 and CDR2 from the germline V gene are LNHDA and SQIVND (reference sequence). The CDR3 runs 15 residues. CDR3 amino acids: CASEGVRGRGEKLFF. The DNA of the CDR3 is TGTGCCAGCGAGGGGGTTCGAGGGCGAGGCGAAAAACTGTTTTTT.

On this clone: Mismatch with germline at one junction end may stem from a read error. The rearrangement links TRBV5-1 to TRBJ1-4, with no clear D. Germline loops: CDR1 SGHRS, CDR2 YFSETQ. The CDR3 runs to 15 residues. The CDR3 nucleotides read TGCGTCAGCAGCGATCTTGAACAGTGGAGTGAAAAACTGTTTTTT. Its translation: CVSSDLEQWSEKLFF.